Following are 13 T cell receptor beta chains from one sample sequenced in a study of cytomegalovirus exposure and HLA in healthy donors. Amplification used 60 Vbeta primers and 13 Jbeta primers. The method was immunoSEQ multiplex PCR; TCRdb's version includes in-frame clones alone and lacks a portion of them. The sample includes approximately 96,000 clones, over 65% seen only once; the top ten take under 2%. The sequencing sample was made of PBMCs. The receptors shown here come from a male donor in good health and CMV-seronegative.

The genes are TRBV15 and TRBJ1-1; D remains unclear. Germline CDR1 reads LNHNV; CDR2 reads YYDKDF (reference sequence). Trimming took off 0 bases at V and 10 bases at J, with 15 bases between the two ends. This CDR3 has 14 amino acids. CDR3 residues: CATSRDTTAKRAFF. Written as DNA, the CDR3 is TGTGCCACCAGCAGAGATACAACAGCAAAACGAGCTTTCTTT. The complete variable domain, with remaining parts taken from reference TRBV15 and TRBJ1-1, reads DAMVIQNPRYQVTQFGKPVTLSCSQTLNHNVMYWYQQKSSQAPKLLFHYYDKDFNNEADTPDNFQSRRPNTSFCFLDIRSPGLGDTAMYLCATSRDTTAKRAFFGQGTRLTVV.

The chain employs TRBV27 and TRBJ2-2; a weak D match, TRBD2 (6 bases). Trimming took off 1 base at V and 2 bases at J, with 8 bases between the two ends. Germline loops: CDR1 MNHEY, CDR2 SMNVEV (reference sequence). The length of the CDR3 is 15 residues. DNA of the CDR3: TGTGCCAGCAGTTTATATGGACTAAACACCGGGGAGCTGTTTTTT. Translating it yields CASSLYGLNTGELFF.

The chain carries TRBV4-3 and TRBJ2-2, with D tentatively TRBD2 (6 bases). CDR3 size: 14 residues. The germline V gene has CDR1 LGHNA and CDR2 YSLEER. Deletions cut 4 bases from V and 7 bases from J, with 13 bases between. CDR3 protein: CASSRGLTLGELFF. Written as DNA, the CDR3 is TGCGCCAGCAGCCGAGGACTAACCCTCGGGGAGCTGTTTTTT.

The chain employs TRBV9 and TRBJ2-2; maybe TRBD1 (6 bases). The V gene lost 2 bases and the J gene lost 4 bases, with 12 bases spanning the gap. The CDR3 consists of 15 residues. Germline CDR1 and CDR2: SGDLS and YYNGEE. The CDR3: CASSVFDRPTGELFF. As DNA, the CDR3 is TGTGCCAGCAGCGTCTTCGACAGGCCCACCGGGGAGCTGTTTTTT.

The chain uses TRBV5-8 and TRBJ2-4; weak D call: TRBD2 (5 bases). CDR1 and CDR2 (germline): SGHTS, YDEGEE. V lost 5 bases and J 8 bases, leaving 11 bases between the germline ends. CDR3 length: 12 residues. DNA for the CDR3: TGTGCCAGCAGGGCGAGCGGAGACATTCAGTACTTC. This encodes CASRASGDIQYF.

V is TRBV28 and J is TRBJ1-5; 7 bases are a match to TRBD1. After removal of 7 bases from V and 5 bases from J, the junction contained 5 bases not matched to a gene. This CDR3 has 13 amino acids. CDR1 is MDHEN, CDR2 SYDVKM, per germline. The CDR3 sequence: CASKGQNYQPQHF. The CDR3 DNA reads as TGTGCCAGCAAGGGACAGAACTATCAGCCCCAGCATTTT.

The rearrangement joins TRBV27 to TRBJ2-4; 9 nucleotides match TRBD2. This CDR3 has 15 residues. Trimming took 6 bases from V and 8 from J; bases not matched to a gene: 11. Germline V CDR1 and CDR2: MNHEY, SMNVEV (reference sequence). This CDR3 is CASRPLSGSWDIQYF. The CDR3 DNA reads as TGTGCCAGCAGGCCCCTTAGCGGGAGTTGGGACATTCAGTACTTC.

V usage is TRBV6-5 and J usage is TRBJ2-5; 8 bases map to TRBD1. The trim removed 4 bases at V and 3 bases at J, leaving 7 bases unmatched. The germline V gene encodes CDR1 MNHEY and CDR2 SVGAGI. The CDR3 is made up of 15 amino acids. CDR3 loop: CASSFDRGGEETQYF. Here the CDR3 DNA reads TGTGCCAGCAGTTTCGACAGGGGCGGTGAAGAGACCCAGTACTTC.

This clone has only one observation. The chain employs TRBV5-8 and TRBJ1-5; TRBD1 aligns across 8 bases. The CDR3 sequence is 19 residues long. Germline lookup yields CDR1 SGHTS and CDR2 YDEGEE. Losses at the gene ends were 1 base for V and 0 bases for J; bases not matched to a gene: 12. The CDR3 region has the DNA TGTGCCAGCAGCTTGCCCGGCAGGGGGCCTGAAACTAGCAATCAGCCCCAGCATTTT. It is translated as CASSLPGRGPETSNQPQHF.

In regard to this clone: Different DNA sequences within this sample yield the same CDR3. The V gene is TRBV5-4, the J gene TRBJ2-3; TRBD2 aligns across 9 bases. Losses at the gene ends were 2 bases for V and 1 base for J; bases not matched to a gene: 2. This CDR3 is built from 15 residues. CDR1 SGHNT and CDR2 YYREEE come from the germline V gene (reference sequence). The CDR3 spells CASSLRTSGTDTQYF. The CDR3, as DNA: TGTGCCAGCAGCTTACGGACTAGCGGCACAGATACGCAGTATTTT.

This clone was recorded once. The V gene is TRBV6-4, the J gene TRBJ2-3, with 13 bases lining up with TRBD2. Looked up from germline, CDR1 is MRHNA and CDR2 is SNTAGT. After removal of 6 bases from V and 0 bases from J, the junction contained 12 bases not matched to a gene. This CDR3 spans 19 amino acids. The CDR3 DNA is TGTGCCAGCAGCCAACTAGCGGGAGGGAGCCCTTTTAGCACAGATACGCAGTATTTT. Translated, it gives CASSQLAGGSPFSTDTQYF.

V is TRBV6-5 and J is TRBJ2-7, with 7 bases matching TRBD2. This CDR3 spans 15 amino acids. V was clipped by 6 bases and J by 0 bases; unmatched bases: 8. Germline CDR1 is MNHEY and CDR2 is SVGAGI. The CDR3 here is CASSLGVAGSYEQYF. The CDR3 DNA follows: TGTGCCAGCAGCCTTGGGGTAGCGGGCTCCTACGAGCAGTACTTC.

The chain couples TRBV28 to TRBJ2-7; no firm D call. Per the germline V gene, CDR1 is MDHEN and CDR2 is SYDVKM. Between the trimmed V and J ends, which lost 8 bases and 5 bases, there was a span of 16 bases. This CDR3 region has 13 residues. The CDR3 sequence is CASGQVAPHEQYF. CDR3 sequence (DNA): TGTGCCAGCGGCCAGGTGGCCCCCCACGAGCAGTACTTC. The full variable domain, its missing parts supplied by reference TRBV28 and TRBJ2-7, is DVKVTQSSRYLVKRTGEKVFLECVQDMDHENMFWYRQDPGLGLRLIYFSYDVKMKEKGDIPEGYSVSREKKERFSLILESASTNQTSMYLCASGQVAPHEQYFGPGTRLTVT.